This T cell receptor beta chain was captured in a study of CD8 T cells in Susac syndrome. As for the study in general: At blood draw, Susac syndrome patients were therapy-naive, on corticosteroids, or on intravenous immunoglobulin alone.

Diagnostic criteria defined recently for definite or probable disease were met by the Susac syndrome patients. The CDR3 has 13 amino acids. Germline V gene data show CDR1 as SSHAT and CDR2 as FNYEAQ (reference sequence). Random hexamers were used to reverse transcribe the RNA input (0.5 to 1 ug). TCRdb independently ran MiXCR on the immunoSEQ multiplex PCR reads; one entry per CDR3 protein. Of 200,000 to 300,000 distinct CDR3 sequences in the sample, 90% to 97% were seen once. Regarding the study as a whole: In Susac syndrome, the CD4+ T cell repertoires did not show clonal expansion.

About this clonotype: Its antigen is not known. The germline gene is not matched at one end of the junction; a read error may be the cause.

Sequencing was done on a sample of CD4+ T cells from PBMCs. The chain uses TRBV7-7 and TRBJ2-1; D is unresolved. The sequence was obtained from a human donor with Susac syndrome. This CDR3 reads CASSLVHLNEQFF. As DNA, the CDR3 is TGTGCTAGCAGCTTAGTCCACCTCAATGAGCAGTTCTTC.